The next 21 T cell receptor beta chains were all read from a single sample in a study of cytomegalovirus exposure and HLA in healthy donors. The PCR contained 60 Vbeta and 13 Jbeta primers. The repertoire was sequenced with immunoSEQ multiplex PCR; TCRdb's copy has only in-frame clones and lacks some. The sample lists about 130,000 clones, around 80% seen once, with less than 6.5% in the top ten. Sequencing was done on a sample of PBMCs. These receptors were taken from a man younger than 45 in good health and CMV-seronegative.

The rearrangement links TRBV27 to TRBJ1-5; 10 bases map to TRBD1. CDR1 and CDR2 (germline): MNHEY, SMNVEV (reference sequence). J gave up 3 bases and V 8 bases, and 16 bases lay outside the gene matches. The CDR3 contains 18 residues. The CDR3 sequence is CASRPSTGGLNLNQPQHF. DNA for the CDR3: TGTGCCAGCCGACCTTCGACAGGGGGCCTAAATCTCAATCAGCCCCAGCATTTT.

The J gene is TRBJ2-4, the V gene TRBV11-2; 7 bases map to TRBD1. V was pared by 5 bases and J by 0 bases, with 10 bases of the junction left unmatched. Looked up from germline, CDR1 is SGHAT and CDR2 is FQNNGV. The CDR3 has 17 residues. The chain's CDR3 is CASSPTTGVEAKNIQYF. CDR3 nucleotides: TGTGCCAGCAGCCCAACAACAGGGGTGGAAGCCAAAAACATTCAGTACTTC.

The chain couples TRBV25-1 to TRBJ1-1; TRBD1 agrees at 7 bases. The CDR3 is made up of 13 amino acids. Germline CDR1 MGHDK, CDR2 SYGVNS. V trimming: 7 bases; J trimming: 5 bases; junction bases outside the gene matches: 7. CDR3: CASNGQARTEAFF. For the CDR3, the DNA is TGTGCCAGCAACGGACAGGCCCGGACTGAAGCTTTCTTT.

The chain carries TRBV4-1 and TRBJ2-2, with 8 nucleotides matching TRBD1. J lost 1 base, V lost 0 bases, and 7 bases had no gene match. This CDR3 spans 18 amino acids. Germline CDR1 is MGHRA and CDR2 is YSYEKL. CDR3 in DNA: TGCGCCAGCAGCCAAGAACCGACAGGGGCCCTGAACACCGGGGAGCTGTTTTTT. Translation gives CASSQEPTGALNTGELFF.

This clone was picked up a small number of times. The V gene is TRBV6-1, the J gene TRBJ1-1; D is undetermined. Germline CDR1 reads MNHNS; CDR2 reads SASEGT. The CDR3 is 12 amino acids. Trimming pared 5 bases from V and 10 bases from J, leaving 14 bases between. In nucleotides, the CDR3 is TGTGCCAGCAGTATTACAGAAACCCCAGCTTTCTTT. It encodes CASSITETPAFF.

The chain combines TRBV7-9 with TRBJ2-7; D is uncertain. V lost 1 base and J lost 2, with 15 bases in between. CDR1 and CDR2 from the germline V gene are SEHNR and FQNEAQ (reference sequence). CDR3 length: 16 residues. CDR3: CASSLGFQTTAYEQYF. DNA of the CDR3: TGTGCCAGCAGCTTAGGATTTCAGACAACGGCCTACGAGCAGTACTTC.

V gene TRBV29-1 combines with J gene TRBJ2-7; 7 bases map to TRBD1. CDR3 length: 13 residues. Germline assignment: CDR1 SQVTM and CDR2 ANQGSEA. Unmatched junction bases numbered 10, after V lost 7 bases and J lost 4 bases. The CDR3 bases are TGCAGCGCATCAACAGGGGTCGGGTACGAGCAGTACTTC. It codes for CSASTGVGYEQYF.

V usage is TRBV10-2 and J usage is TRBJ2-4; 7 nucleotides line up with TRBD1. Germline V gene lookup returns CDR1 WSHSY and CDR2 SAAADI. Trimming at V came to 9 bases and at J to 0 bases, leaving 5 bases not matched to a gene. The CDR3 contains 14 residues. The CDR3 nucleotides read TGCGCCAGGCCGGGACAGCCAGCCAAAAACATTCAGTACTTC. It specifies CARPGQPAKNIQYF.

This rearrangement joins TRBV7-9 to TRBJ1-5; 10 bases are a match to TRBD1. This CDR3 contains 16 residues. Trimming cost V 5 bases and J 6 bases; bases outside gene matches: 10. In germline, CDR1 is SEHNR, CDR2 FQNEAQ (reference sequence). The CDR3 bases are TGTGCCAGCAGCCCTCTCGGACAGGGGGAGGGTCAGCCCCAGCATTTT. Encoded protein: CASSPLGQGEGQPQHF.

The gene calls are TRBV27 and TRBJ2-5; no firm D call. The tail of the sequence fits TRBJ2-7 better, so the J call may be wrong. Germline assignment: CDR1 MNHEY and CDR2 SMNVEV (reference sequence). There are 13 residues in the CDR3. CDR3 loop: CASSLSIVYEQYF. The CDR3 DNA sequence: TGTGCCAGCAGTTTATCGATCGTTTACGAGCAGTACTTC.

J is TRBJ2-1 and V is TRBV6-6, with 7 bases fitting TRBD2. Germline CDR1 reads MNHNY; CDR2 reads SVGAGI (reference sequence). This CDR3 region has 16 residues. Unmatched junction bases numbered 7, after V lost 5 bases and J lost 0 bases. For the CDR3, the DNA is TGTGCCAGCAGTACCGCTAGCGGTAGCTCCTACAATGAGCAGTTCTTC. It translates to CASSTASGSSYNEQFF.

V usage is TRBV2 and J usage is TRBJ1-4, with 7 bases identical to TRBD1. CDR1 is SNHLY, CDR2 FYNNEI, per germline. The CDR3 is made up of 13 amino acids. Losses at the gene ends were 6 bases for V and 7 bases for J; bases not matched to a gene: 5. The CDR3 bases are TGTGCCAGCAGCGCAGGGGGAGGTGAAAAACTGTTTTTT. This gives the protein CASSAGGGEKLFF.

V gene TRBV5-6 combines with J gene TRBJ2-7, with D tentatively TRBD1 (6 bases). The V end lost 3 bases, the J end lost 2 bases, and 9 bases lay between the germline ends. The CDR3 is 13 residues long. The germline CDR1 and CDR2 sequences are SGHDT and YYEEEE. CDR3 sequence (DNA): TGTGCCAGCAGCTCCAGGGGTCCCTACGAGCAGTACTTC. Protein product: CASSSRGPYEQYF.

This clone was detected a few times. The J gene is TRBJ1-6, the V gene TRBV5-1; possible D gene TRBD1, 6 bases. CDR1 is SGHRS and CDR2 is YFSETQ in the germline V gene. This CDR3 is 15 amino acids long. Trimming took 0 bases from V and 10 from J, leaving 14 bases between them. The CDR3 DNA reads as TGCGCCAGCAGCTTGGAACCCAGGGGAGGGTCACCCCTCCACTTT. Protein: CASSLEPRGGSPLHF.

This chain connects TRBV28 to TRBJ2-7; 8 bases agree with TRBD2. The germline V gene encodes CDR1 MDHEN and CDR2 SYDVKM. The CDR3 loop spans 14 amino acids. With V trimmed by 8 bases and J by 4 bases, 10 bases remained unmatched. The CDR3 protein is CASFGGDGVYEQYF. The CDR3 region has the DNA TGTGCCAGCTTCGGGGGGGACGGAGTGTACGAGCAGTACTTC.

The chain combines TRBV5-1 with TRBJ2-7; 11 positions match TRBD1. Germline-derived CDR1 and CDR2 are SGHRS and YFSETQ. This CDR3 region has 14 residues. The V gene end was trimmed by 2 bases and the J gene end by 3 bases; junction bases not matched to a gene: 1. The CDR3 DNA follows: TGCGCCAGCAGCTTCGGGACAGGGGGCTACGAGCAGTACTTC. This translates into CASSFGTGGYEQYF.

This rearrangement joins TRBV30 to TRBJ1-1; D is possibly TRBD1 (5 bases). The CDR3 totals 12 residues. V lost 3 bases, J lost 5 bases, and 10 bases lay in between. CDR1 and CDR2 (germline): GTSNPN, SVGIG (reference sequence). As DNA, the CDR3 is TGTGCCTGGAGCGGGGGAAAGACTGAAGCTTTCTTT. This sequence encodes CAWSGGKTEAFF.

This sequence joins TRBV5-1 and TRBJ2-3; D unresolved. V lost 0 bases, J lost 2 bases, and 7 bases lay in between. There are 14 residues in the CDR3. Germline CDR1 and CDR2: SGHRS and YFSETQ. The CDR3 sequence is CASSLAVFTDTQYF. CDR3 bases: TGCGCCAGCAGCTTGGCCGTTTTCACAGATACGCAGTATTTT.

The V call is TRBV15, the J call TRBJ1-5; D remains unclear. The germline CDR1 and CDR2 sequences are LNHNV and YYDKDF (reference sequence). The CDR3 consists of 12 residues. The V end was cut by 5 bases, the J end by 4 bases, with 6 bases between. For the CDR3, the DNA is TGTGCCACCAGCGGCCGAAATCAGCCCCAGCATTTT. This codes for CATSGRNQPQHF. The whole variable domain, remainder taken from reference TRBV15 and TRBJ1-5, is DAMVIQNPRYQVTQFGKPVTLSCSQTLNHNVMYWYQQKSSQAPKLLFHYYDKDFNNEADTPDNFQSRRPNTSFCFLDIRSPGLGDTAMYLCATSGRNQPQHFGDGTRLSIL.

This clone is large in the sample. The sample holds other DNA sequences that translate to the same CDR3. The gene calls are TRBV4-1 and TRBJ1-5; possibly TRBD1 for D (6 bases). V was clipped by 1 base and J by 4 bases, with 11 bases between them. This CDR3 is built from 15 residues. CDR1 is MGHRA, CDR2 YSYEKL, per germline. The CDR3 nucleotides are TGCGCCAGCAGCCAAGGGATCCAGGGGAATCAGCCCCAGCATTTT. It codes for CASSQGIQGNQPQHF.

CDR3 sequence reads: CASLAGATEAFF. Written as DNA, the CDR3 is TGTGCCAGCCTGGCGGGAGCCACTGAAGCTTTCTTT. The chain carries TRBV7-9 and TRBJ1-1; no reliable D call. The CDR3 runs 12 residues. Trimming removed 8 bases from V and 4 bases from J, with 11 bases in between. In germline, CDR1 is SEHNR, CDR2 FQNEAQ (reference sequence). The full variable domain, with the rest looked up from reference TRBV7-9 and TRBJ1-1, is DTGVSQNPRHKITKRGQNVTFRCDPISEHNRLYWYRQTLGQGPEFLTYFQNEAQLEKSRLLSDRFSAERPKGSFSTLEIQRTEQGDSAMYLCASLAGATEAFFGQGTRLTVV.